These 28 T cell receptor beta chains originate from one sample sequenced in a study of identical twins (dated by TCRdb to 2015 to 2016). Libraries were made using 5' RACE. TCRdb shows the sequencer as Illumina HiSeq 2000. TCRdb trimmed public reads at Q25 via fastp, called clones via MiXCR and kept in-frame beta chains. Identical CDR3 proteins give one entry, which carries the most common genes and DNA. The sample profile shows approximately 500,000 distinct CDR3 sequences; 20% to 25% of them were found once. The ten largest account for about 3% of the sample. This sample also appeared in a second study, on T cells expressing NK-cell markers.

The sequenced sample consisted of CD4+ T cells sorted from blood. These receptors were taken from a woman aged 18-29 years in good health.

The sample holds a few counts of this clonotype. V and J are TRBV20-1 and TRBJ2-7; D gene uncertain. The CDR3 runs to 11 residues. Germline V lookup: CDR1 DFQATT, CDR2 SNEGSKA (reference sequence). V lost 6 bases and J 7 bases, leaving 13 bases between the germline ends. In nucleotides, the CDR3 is TGCAGTGCCACCGCTTTGCGAGAGCAGTACTTC. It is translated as CSATALREQYF.

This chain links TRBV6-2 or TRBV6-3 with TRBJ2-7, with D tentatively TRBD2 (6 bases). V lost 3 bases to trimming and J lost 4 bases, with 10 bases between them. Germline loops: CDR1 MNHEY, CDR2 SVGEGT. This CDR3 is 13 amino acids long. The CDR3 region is CASSYEGRYEQYF. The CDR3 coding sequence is TGTGCCAGCAGTTATGAGGGGAGGTACGAGCAGTACTTC.

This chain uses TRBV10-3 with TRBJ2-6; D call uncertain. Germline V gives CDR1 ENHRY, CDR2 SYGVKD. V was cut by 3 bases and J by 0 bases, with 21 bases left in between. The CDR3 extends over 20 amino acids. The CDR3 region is CAISERVGRKTLSGANVLTF. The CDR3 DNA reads TGTGCCATCAGTGAAAGGGTTGGTCGAAAGACCCTCTCTGGGGCCAACGTCCTGACTTTC.

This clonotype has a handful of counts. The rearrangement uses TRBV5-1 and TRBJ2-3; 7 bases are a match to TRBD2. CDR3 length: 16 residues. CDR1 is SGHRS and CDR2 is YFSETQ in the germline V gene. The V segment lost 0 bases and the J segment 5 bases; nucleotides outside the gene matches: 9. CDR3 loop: CASSLAVGGRIDTQYF. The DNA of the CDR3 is TGCGCCAGCAGCTTGGCCGTGGGAGGGCGGATAGATACGCAGTATTTT. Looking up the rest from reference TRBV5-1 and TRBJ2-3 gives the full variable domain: KAGVTQTPRYLIKTRGQQVTLSCSPISGHRSVSWYQQTPGQGLQFLFEYFSETQRNKGNFPGRFSGRQFSNSRSEMNVSTLELGDSALYLCASSLAVGGRIDTQYFGPGTRLTVL.

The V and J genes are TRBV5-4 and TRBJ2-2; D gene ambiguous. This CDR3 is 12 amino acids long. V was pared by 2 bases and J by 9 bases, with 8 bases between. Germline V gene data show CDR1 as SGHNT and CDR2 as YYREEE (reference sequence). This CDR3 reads CASSLTDRELFF. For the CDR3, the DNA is TGTGCCAGCAGCTTAACAGACAGGGAGCTGTTTTTT.

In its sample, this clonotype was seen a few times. The chain's CDR3 is CATSPGGTQYF. The CDR3 nucleotides read TGTGCCACCAGCCCGGGGGGGACCCAGTACTTC. The chain employs TRBV15 and TRBJ2-5; 7 bases are shared with TRBD2. CDR3 size: 11 residues. V lost 5 bases to trimming and J lost 7 bases; unmatched junction nucleotides: 1. CDR1 is LNHNV, CDR2 YYDKDF, per germline (reference sequence).

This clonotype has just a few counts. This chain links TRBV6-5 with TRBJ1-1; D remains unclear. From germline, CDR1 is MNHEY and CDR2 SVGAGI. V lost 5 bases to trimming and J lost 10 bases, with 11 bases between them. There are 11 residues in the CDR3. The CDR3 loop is CASSLGLAAFF. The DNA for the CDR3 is TGTGCCAGCAGTCTAGGACTGGCAGCTTTCTTT.

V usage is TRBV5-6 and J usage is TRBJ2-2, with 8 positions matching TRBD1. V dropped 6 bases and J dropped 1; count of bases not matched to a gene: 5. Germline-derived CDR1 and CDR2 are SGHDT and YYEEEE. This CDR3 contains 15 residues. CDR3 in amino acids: CASMLTGENTGELFF. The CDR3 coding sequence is TGTGCCAGCATGCTGACAGGGGAGAACACCGGGGAGCTGTTTTTT.

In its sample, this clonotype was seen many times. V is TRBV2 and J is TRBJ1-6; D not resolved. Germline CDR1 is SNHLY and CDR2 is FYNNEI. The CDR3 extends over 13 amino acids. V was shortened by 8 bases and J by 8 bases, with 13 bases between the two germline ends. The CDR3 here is CASGQAPYSPLHF. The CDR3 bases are TGTGCCAGCGGTCAGGCACCCTATTCACCCCTCCACTTT. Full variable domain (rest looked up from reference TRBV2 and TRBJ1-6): EPEVTQTPSHQVTQMGQEVILRCVPISNHLYFYWYRQILGQKVEFLVSFYNNEISEKSEIFDDQFSVERPDGSNFTLKIRSTKLEDSAMYFCASGQAPYSPLHFGNGTRLTVT.

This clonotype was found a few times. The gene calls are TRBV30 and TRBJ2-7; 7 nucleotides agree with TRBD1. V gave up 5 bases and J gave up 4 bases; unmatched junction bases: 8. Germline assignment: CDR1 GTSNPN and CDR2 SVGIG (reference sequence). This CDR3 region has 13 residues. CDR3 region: CAWGTGVTYEQYF. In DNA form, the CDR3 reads TGTGCCTGGGGAACAGGGGTTACGTACGAGCAGTACTTC.

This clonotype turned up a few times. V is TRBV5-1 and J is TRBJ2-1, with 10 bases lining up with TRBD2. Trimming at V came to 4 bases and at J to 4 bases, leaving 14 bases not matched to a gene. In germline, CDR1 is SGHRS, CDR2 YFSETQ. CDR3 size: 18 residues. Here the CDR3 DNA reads TGCGCCAGCAGCCCCGAACCTCTACCTAGCGGGAGTTACAATGAGCAGTTCTTC. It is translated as CASSPEPLPSGSYNEQFF.

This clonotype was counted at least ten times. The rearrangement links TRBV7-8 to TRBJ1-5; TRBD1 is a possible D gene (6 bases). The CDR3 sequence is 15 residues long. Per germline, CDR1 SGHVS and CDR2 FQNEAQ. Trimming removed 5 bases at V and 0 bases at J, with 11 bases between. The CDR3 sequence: CASSQDRNSNQPQHF. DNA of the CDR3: TGTGCCAGCAGCCAAGACAGGAATAGCAATCAGCCCCAGCATTTT.

CDR3 nucleotide sequence: TGTGCCAGCAGCGTAGTTGACTCTGGGGCCAACGTCCTGACTTTC. Translated, it gives CASSVVDSGANVLTF. This rearrangement joins TRBV9 to TRBJ2-6, with unresolved D. Germline CDR1 and CDR2: SGDLS and YYNGEE. The V end lost 0 bases, the J end lost 0 bases, and 4 bases lay between the germline ends. The CDR3 contains 15 residues.

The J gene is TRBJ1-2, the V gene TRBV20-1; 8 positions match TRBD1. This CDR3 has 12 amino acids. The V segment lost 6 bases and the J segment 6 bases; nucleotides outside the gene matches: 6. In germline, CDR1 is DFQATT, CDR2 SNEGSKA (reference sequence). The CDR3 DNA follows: TGCAGTGCGCGAGCAGGGGGCCATGGCTACACCTTC. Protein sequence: CSARAGGHGYTF.

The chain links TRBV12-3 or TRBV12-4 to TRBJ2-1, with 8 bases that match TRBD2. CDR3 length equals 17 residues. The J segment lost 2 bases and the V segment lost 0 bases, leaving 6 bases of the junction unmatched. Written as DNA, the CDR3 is TGTGCCAGCAGTTTAGCAGATAGCGGGGTACCCTACAATGAGCAGTTCTTC. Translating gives CASSLADSGVPYNEQFF.

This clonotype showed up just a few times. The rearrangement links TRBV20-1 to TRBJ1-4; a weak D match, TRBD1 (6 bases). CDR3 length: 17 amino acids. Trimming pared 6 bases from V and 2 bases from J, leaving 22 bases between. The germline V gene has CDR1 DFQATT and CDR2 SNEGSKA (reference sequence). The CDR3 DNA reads TGCAGTGCCCCTGTTGGGGGACACCTCTCCACTAATGAAAAACTGTTTTTT. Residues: CSAPVGGHLSTNEKLFF.

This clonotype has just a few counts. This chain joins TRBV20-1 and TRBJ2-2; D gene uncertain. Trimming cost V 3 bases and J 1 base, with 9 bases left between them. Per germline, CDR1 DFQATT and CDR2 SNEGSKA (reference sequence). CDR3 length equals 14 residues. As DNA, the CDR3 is TGCAGTGCTAGTGCCTTTGGGAACACCGGGGAGCTGTTTTTT. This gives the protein CSASAFGNTGELFF.

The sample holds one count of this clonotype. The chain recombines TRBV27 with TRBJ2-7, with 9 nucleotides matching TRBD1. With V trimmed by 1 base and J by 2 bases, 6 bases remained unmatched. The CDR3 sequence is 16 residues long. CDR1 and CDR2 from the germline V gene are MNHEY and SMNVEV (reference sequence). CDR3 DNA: TGTGCCAGCAGTTTATACCGGACAGGGGCTACCTACGAGCAGTACTTC. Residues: CASSLYRTGATYEQYF.

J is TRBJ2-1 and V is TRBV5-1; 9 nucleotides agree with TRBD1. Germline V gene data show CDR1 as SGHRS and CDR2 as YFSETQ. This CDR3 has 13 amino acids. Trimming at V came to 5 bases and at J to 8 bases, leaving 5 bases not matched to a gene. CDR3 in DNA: TGCGCCAGCAGACAGGGGGCGCACGATGAGCAGTTCTTC. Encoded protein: CASRQGAHDEQFF.

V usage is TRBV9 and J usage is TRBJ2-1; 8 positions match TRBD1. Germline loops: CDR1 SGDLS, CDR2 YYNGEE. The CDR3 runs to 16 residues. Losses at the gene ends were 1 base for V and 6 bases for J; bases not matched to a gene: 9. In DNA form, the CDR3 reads TGTGCCAGCAGCGTATCTCCTTGGACAGGGAGCAATGAGCAGTTCTTC. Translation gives CASSVSPWTGSNEQFF.

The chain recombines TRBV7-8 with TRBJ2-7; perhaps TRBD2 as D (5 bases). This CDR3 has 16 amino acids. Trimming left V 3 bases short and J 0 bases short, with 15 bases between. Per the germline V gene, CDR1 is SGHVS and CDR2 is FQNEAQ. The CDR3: CASSFREGLGSYEQYF. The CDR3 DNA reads TGTGCCAGCAGCTTTCGGGAAGGTCTAGGCTCCTACGAGCAGTACTTC.

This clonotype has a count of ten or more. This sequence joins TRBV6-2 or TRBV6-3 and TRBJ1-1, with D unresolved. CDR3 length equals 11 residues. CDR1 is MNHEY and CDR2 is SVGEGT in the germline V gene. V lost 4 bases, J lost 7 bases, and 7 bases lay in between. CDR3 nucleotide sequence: TGTGCCAGCAGTTTTTACAGTGAAGCTTTCTTT. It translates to CASSFYSEAFF.

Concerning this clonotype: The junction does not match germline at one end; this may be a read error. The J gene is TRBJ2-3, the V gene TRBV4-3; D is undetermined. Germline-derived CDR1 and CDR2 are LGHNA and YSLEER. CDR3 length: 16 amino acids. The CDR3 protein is CSSSQDNRISTDTQYF. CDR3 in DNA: TGCTCCAGCAGCCAAGATAACCGAATATCCACAGATACGCAGTATTTT.

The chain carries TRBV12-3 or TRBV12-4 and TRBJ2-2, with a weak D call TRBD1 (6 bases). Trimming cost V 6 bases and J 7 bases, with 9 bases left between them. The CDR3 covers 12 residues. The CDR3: CASRDRIGELFF. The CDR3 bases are TGTGCCAGCAGGGACAGAATCGGGGAGCTGTTTTTT.

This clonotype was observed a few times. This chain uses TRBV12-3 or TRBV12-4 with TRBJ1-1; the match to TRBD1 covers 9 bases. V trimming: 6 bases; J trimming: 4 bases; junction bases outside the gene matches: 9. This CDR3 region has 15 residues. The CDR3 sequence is CASRPQGAIVTEAFF. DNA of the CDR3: TGTGCCAGCAGACCACAGGGGGCGATCGTCACTGAAGCTTTCTTT.

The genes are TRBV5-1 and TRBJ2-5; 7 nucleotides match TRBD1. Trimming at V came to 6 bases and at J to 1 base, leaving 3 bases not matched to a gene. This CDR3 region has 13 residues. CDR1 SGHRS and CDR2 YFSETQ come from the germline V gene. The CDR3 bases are TGCGCCAGCACCTGGACAGGCCAAGAGACCCAGTACTTC. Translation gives CASTWTGQETQYF.

The CDR3 nucleotides read TGTGCCACCAGTGGAGGACTAGCGAGCTCCTACAATGAGCAGTTCTTC. The encoded protein is CATSGGLASSYNEQFF. The V call is TRBV24-1, the J call TRBJ2-1; 9 bases are a match to TRBD2. Trimming cost V 5 bases and J 0 bases; bases outside gene matches: 4. In germline, CDR1 is KGHDR, CDR2 SFDVKD. The CDR3 consists of 16 residues.

CDR3 amino acids: CASSQRLATNEKLFF. CDR3 nucleotide sequence: TGTGCCAGCAGTCAACGATTAGCAACTAATGAAAAACTGTTTTTT. The V call is TRBV6-1, the J call TRBJ1-4, with D unresolved. Between the trimmed V and J ends, which lost 5 bases and 0 bases, there was a span of 10 bases. The CDR3 loop spans 15 amino acids. Germline-derived CDR1 and CDR2 are MNHNS and SASEGT.